This T cell receptor (beta chain) was obtained from a study of shared clonotypes between healthy human individuals. Study-level information: Donors were two women and a few men aged 18 to 49.

V dropped 0 bases and J dropped 7; count of bases not matched to a gene: 1. The CDR3 is 15 amino acids. The germline gives CDR1 LGHNA, CDR2 YNFKEQ. A deep-level run was used for the assay. Assay used: immunoSEQ multiplex PCR; TCRdb lists only in-frame clones, some missing. The data show 950,000 to 1,300,000 clones, about 75% seen once. Study-level points and caveats: A reduction in generation probabilities was seen for non-shared clonotypes relative to those shared by all four donors. Clonotype sharing across four donors was observed for around 5% of naive CD4 clonotypes.

Points on this clone: The antigen remains unidentified.

The chain carries TRBV4-2 and TRBJ2-2; 11 positions match TRBD1. The source is a man younger than 30 in good health. Sequenced material: memory CD4+ T cells sorted from blood. Subset described: CD45RA-negative fraction. The CDR3 region is CASSQDGTGGGELFF. The DNA of the CDR3 is TGTGCCAGCAGCCAAGATGGGACAGGGGGCGGGGAGCTGTTTTTT.